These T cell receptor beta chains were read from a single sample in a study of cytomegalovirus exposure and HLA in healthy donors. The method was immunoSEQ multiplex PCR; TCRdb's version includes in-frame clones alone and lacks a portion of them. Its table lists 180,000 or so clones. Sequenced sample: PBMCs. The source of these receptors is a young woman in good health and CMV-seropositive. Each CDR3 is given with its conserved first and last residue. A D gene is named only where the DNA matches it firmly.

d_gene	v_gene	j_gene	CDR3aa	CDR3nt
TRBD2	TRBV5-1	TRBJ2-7	CASRLAGTYEQYF	TGCGCCAGCCGACTAGCGGGCACCTACGAGCAGTACTTC
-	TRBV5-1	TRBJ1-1	CASSLTPGFNTEAFF	TGCGCCAGCAGCTTGACCCCGGGGTTTAACACTGAAGCTTTCTTT
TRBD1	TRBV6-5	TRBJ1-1	CASRHRGGTEAFF	TGTGCCAGCAGGCACAGGGGAGGCACTGAAGCTTTCTTT
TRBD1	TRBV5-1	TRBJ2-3	CASSLTGGRTDTQYF	TGCGCCAGCAGCTTAACAGGGGGTCGAACAGATACGCAGTATTTT
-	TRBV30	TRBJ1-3	CAWSVNGRNTIYF	TGTGCCTGGAGTGTGAACGGTCGAAACACCATATATTTT
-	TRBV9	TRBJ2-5	CASSVEGGVNQETQYF	TGTGCCAGCAGCGTAGAAGGAGGGGTCAACCAAGAGACCCAGTACTTC
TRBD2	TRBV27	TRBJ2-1	CASSREREGRNEQFF	TGTGCCAGCAGTCGTGAGCGGGAGGGGAGGAATGAGCAGTTCTTC
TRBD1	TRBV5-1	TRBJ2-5	CASSFRQGAGETQYF	TGCGCCAGCAGCTTCAGACAGGGGGCAGGTGAGACCCAGTACTTC
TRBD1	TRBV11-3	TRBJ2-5	CASSFDREETQYF	TGTGCCAGCAGCTTTGACAGGGAAGAGACCCAGTACTTC
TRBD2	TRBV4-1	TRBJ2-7	CASSHLTSRSYEQYF	TGCGCCAGCAGCCACCTGACTAGCCGCTCCTACGAGCAGTACTTC
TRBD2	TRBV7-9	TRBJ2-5	CASSSILAGRETQYF	TGTGCCAGCAGCTCGATACTAGCGGGAAGGGAGACCCAGTACTTC
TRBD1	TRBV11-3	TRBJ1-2	CASSTGQGPGYGYTF	TGTGCCAGCAGCACGGGACAGGGGCCTGGCTATGGCTACACCTTC
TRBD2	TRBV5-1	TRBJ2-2	CASSFGLLAGLTGELFF	TGCGCCAGCAGCTTTGGTCTACTAGCGGGTTTAACCGGGGAGCTGTTTTTT
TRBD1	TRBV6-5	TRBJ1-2	CASSSQDRVTNYGYTF	TGTGCCAGCAGTTCACAAGACAGGGTGACAAACTATGGCTACACCTTC
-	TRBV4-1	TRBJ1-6	CASSQDTYRSNSPLHF	TGCGCCAGCAGCCAAGATACGTACAGGTCTAATTCACCCCTCCACTTT
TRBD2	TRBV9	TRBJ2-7	CASSVGASGPYEQYF	TGTGCCAGCAGCGTAGGTGCTAGCGGTCCCTACGAGCAGTACTTC
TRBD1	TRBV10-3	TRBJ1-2	CAISGYRDRGGGTYGYTF	TGTGCCATCAGTGGCTACCGGGACAGGGGAGGAGGAACCTATGGCTACACCTTC
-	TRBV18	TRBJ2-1	CASSPMGAQFF	TGTGCCAGCTCACCGATGGGGGCGCAGTTCTTC
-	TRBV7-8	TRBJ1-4	CASSLGGINEKLFF	TGTGCCAGCAGCTTGGGAGGGATTAATGAAAAACTGTTTTTT
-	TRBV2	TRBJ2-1	CASSKGLNYNEQFF	TGTGCCAGCAGTAAGGGACTGAACTACAATGAGCAGTTCTTC
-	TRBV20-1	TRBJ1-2	CSASVTKGYTF	TGCAGTGCTAGCGTGACAAAAGGCTACACCTTC
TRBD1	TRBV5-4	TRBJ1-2	CASSLPGQGPLGGYTF	TGTGCCAGCAGCTTGCCTGGACAGGGCCCTTTAGGTGGCTACACCTTC
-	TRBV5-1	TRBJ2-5	CASSWDAPGDTETQYF	TGCGCCAGCAGCTGGGACGCCCCGGGAGACACCGAGACCCAGTACTTC
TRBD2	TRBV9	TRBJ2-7	CASSVASGKIYEQYF	TGTGCCAGCAGCGTAGCGAGCGGGAAGATTTACGAGCAGTACTTC
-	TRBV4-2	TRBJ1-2	CASSQDRTNYGYTF	TGTGCCAGCAGCCAAGACAGAACTAACTATGGCTACACCTTC
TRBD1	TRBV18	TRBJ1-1	CASSPGAKMDRNDTEAFF	TGTGCCAGCTCACCCGGAGCTAAAATGGACAGGAATGACACTGAAGCTTTCTTT
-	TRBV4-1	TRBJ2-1	CASSQGQAWSRGEQFF	TGCGCCAGCAGCCAAGGACAGGCTTGGAGTAGGGGTGAGCAGTTCTTC
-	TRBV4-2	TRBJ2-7	CASSQDTRTGEQYF	TGTGCCAGCAGCCAAGATACCAGGACGGGGGAGCAGTACTTC
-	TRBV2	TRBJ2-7	CASRLFEEQYF	TGTGCCAGCAGATTATTTGAGGAGCAGTACTTC
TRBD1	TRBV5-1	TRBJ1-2	CASSLGPPGTESYTF	TGCGCCAGCAGCTTAGGTCCCCCAGGGACAGAAAGCTACACCTTC
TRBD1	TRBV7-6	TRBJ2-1	CASSFSWTGEADEQFF	TGTGCCAGCAGCTTCTCCTGGACAGGGGAGGCCGATGAGCAGTTCTTC
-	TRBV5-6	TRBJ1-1	CASTEDSPLNTEAFF	TGTGCCAGCACCGAGGACAGCCCCTTGAACACTGAAGCTTTCTTT
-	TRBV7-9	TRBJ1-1	CASSPNTVMNTEAFF	TGTGCCAGCAGCCCCAATACGGTCATGAACACTGAAGCTTTCTTT
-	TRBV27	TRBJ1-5	CASSPQGGNQPQHF	TGTGCCAGCAGTCCACAGGGTGGCAATCAGCCCCAGCATTTT
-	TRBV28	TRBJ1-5	CASSDMLQPQHF	TGTGCCAGCAGCGACATGCTTCAGCCCCAGCATTTT
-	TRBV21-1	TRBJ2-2	CASPGLAGNTGELFF	TGTGCCAGCCCCGGACTAGCGGGGAACACCGGGGAGCTGTTTTTT
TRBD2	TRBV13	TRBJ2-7	CASSPKREGYEQYF	TGTGCCAGCAGCCCGAAGCGGGAGGGCTACGAGCAGTACTTC
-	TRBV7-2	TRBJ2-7	CASSLYGPGLAYEQYF	TGTGCCAGCAGCTTATATGGACCGGGACTCGCGTACGAGCAGTACTTC
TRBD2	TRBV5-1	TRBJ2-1	CASSPRASGRNEQFF	TGCGCCAGCAGCCCCCGGGCTAGCGGACGCAATGAGCAGTTCTTC
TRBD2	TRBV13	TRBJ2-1	CASSHLTSGGHNEQFF	TGTGCCAGCAGCCACCTGACTAGCGGGGGCCACAATGAGCAGTTCTTC
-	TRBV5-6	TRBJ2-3	CASSLRRSGSTDTQYF	TGTGCCAGCAGCTTGAGGAGGAGCGGGAGCACAGATACGCAGTATTTT
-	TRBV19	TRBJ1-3	CASSIDHLLNSGNTIYF	TGTGCCAGTAGTATTGACCACCTACTAAACTCTGGAAACACCATATATTTT
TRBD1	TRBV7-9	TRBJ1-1	CASSFLVGGRSEAFF	TGTGCCAGCAGCTTCCTTGTAGGGGGCCGGTCTGAAGCTTTCTTT
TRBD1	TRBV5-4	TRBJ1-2	CASTRGQGNYGYTF	TGTGCCAGCACCCGGGGACAGGGGAACTATGGCTACACCTTC
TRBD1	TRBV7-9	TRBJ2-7	CASSLGDRGREQYF	TGTGCCAGCAGCTTAGGGGACAGGGGGCGCGAGCAGTACTTC
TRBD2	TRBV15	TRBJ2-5	CATGRTSVETQYF	TGTGCCACTGGCCGGACTAGCGTGGAGACCCAGTACTTC
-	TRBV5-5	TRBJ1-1	CASSPQSQVEAFF	TGTGCCAGCAGCCCCCAATCGCAGGTTGAAGCTTTCTTT
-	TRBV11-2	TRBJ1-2	CASSFRTPGDGYTF	TGTGCCAGCAGCTTCCGGACCCCAGGGGATGGCTACACCTTC
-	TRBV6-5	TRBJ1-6	CASSYSSSSSPLHF	TGTGCCAGCAGTTACTCTTCCTCCAGTTCACCCCTCCACTTT
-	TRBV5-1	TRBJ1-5	CASSLEGGNQPQHF	TGCGCCAGCAGCTTGGAAGGGGGCAATCAGCCCCAGCATTTT